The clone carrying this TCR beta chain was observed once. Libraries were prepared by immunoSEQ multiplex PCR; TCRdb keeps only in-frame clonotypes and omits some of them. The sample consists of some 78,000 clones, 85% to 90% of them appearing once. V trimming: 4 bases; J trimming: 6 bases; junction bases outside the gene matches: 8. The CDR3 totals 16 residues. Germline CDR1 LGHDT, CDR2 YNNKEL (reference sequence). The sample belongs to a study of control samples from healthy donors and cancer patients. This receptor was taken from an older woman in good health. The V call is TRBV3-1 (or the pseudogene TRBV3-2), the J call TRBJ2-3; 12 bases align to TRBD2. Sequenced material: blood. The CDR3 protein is CASSRQTSGRSDTQYF. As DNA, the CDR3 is TGTGCCAGCAGCCGCCAGACTAGCGGGAGATCGGATACGCAGTATTTT.